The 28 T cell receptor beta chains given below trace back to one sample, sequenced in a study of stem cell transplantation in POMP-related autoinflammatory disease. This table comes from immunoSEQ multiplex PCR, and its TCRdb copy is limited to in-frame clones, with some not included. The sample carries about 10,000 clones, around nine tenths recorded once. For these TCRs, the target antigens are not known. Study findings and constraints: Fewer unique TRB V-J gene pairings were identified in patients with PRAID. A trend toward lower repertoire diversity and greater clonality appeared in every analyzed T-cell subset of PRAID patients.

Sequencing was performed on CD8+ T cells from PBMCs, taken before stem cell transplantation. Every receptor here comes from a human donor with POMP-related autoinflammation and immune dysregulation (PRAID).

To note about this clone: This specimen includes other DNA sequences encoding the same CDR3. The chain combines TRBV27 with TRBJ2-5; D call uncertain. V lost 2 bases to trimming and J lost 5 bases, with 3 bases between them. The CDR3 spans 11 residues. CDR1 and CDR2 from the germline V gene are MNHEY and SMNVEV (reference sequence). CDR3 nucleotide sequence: TGTGCCAGCAGTTTAGGGGAGACCCAGTACTTC. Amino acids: CASSLGETQYF.

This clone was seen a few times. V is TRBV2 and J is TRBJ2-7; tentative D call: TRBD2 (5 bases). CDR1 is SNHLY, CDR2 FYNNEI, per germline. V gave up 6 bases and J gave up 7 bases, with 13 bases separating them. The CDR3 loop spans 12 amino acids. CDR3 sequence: CASRLTREEQYF. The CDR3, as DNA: TGTGCCAGCAGGCTTACTAGGGAGGAGCAGTACTTC.

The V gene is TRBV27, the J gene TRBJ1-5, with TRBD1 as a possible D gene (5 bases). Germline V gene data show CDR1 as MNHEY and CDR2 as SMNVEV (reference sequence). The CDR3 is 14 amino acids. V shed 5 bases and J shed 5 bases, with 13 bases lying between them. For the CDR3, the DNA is TGTGCCAGCAGTGTGGGGACGAATCATCAGCCCCAGCATTTT. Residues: CASSVGTNHQPQHF.

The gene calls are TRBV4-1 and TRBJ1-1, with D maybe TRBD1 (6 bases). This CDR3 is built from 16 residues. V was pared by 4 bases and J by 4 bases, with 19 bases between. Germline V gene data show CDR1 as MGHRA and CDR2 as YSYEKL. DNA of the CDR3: TGCGCCAGCAGCCTTAACGGGGACATTGAAGTCACTGAAGCTTTCTTT. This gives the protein CASSLNGDIEVTEAFF.

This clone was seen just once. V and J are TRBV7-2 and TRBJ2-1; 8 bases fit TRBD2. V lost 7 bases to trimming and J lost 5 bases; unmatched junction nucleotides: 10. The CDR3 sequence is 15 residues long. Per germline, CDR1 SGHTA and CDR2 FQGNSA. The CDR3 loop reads CASTYTSGGDNEQFF. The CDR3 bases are TGTGCCAGCACCTACACTTCCGGGGGGGACAATGAGCAGTTCTTC.

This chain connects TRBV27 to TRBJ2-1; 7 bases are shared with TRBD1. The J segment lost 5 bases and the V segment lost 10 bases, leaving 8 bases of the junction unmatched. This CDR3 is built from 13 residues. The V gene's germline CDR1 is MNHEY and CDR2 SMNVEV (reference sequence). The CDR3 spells CATMTGSHNEQFF. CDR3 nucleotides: TGTGCCACCATGACAGGGTCACACAATGAGCAGTTCTTC.

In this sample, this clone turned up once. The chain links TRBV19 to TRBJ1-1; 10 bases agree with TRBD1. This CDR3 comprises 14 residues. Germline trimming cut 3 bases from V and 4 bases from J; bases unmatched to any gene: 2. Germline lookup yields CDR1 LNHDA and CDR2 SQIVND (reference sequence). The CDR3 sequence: CASSIGQGVTEAFF. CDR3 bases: TGTGCCAGTAGTATCGGACAGGGGGTCACTGAAGCTTTCTTT.

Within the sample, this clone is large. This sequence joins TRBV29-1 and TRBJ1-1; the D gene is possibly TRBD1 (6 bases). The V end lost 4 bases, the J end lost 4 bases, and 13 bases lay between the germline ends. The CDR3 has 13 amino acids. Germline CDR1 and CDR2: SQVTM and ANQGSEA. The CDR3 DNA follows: TGCAGCGTTGTACACAGGGAGGGCACTGAAGCTTTCTTT. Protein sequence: CSVVHREGTEAFF.

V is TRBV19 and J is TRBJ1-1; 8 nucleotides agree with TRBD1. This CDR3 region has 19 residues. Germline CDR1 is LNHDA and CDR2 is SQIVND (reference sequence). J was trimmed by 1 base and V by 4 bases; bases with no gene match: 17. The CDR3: CASSTAPLERTGRNTEAFF. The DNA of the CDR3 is TGTGCCAGTAGTACCGCACCTTTAGAAAGGACAGGGAGGAACACTGAAGCTTTCTTT.

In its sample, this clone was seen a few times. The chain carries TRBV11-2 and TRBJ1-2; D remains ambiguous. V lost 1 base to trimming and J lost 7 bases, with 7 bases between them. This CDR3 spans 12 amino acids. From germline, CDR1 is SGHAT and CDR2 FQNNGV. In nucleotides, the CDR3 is TGTGCCAGCAGCTTAGGGTACAGTGGCTACACCTTC. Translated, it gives CASSLGYSGYTF.

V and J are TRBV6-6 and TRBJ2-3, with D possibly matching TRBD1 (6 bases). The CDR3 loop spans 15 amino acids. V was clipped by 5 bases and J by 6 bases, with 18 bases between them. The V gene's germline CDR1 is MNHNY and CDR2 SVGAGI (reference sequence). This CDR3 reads CASSAMDSLYDTQYF. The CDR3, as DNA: TGTGCCAGCAGTGCCATGGACAGCCTCTACGATACGCAGTATTTT.

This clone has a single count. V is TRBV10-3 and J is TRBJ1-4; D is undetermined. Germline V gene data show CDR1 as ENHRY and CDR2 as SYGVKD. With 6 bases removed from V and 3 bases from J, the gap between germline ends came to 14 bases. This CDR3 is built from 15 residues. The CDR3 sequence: CAISSLGDANEKLFF. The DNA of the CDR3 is TGTGCCATCAGCTCCCTTGGGGATGCTAATGAAAAACTGTTTTTT.

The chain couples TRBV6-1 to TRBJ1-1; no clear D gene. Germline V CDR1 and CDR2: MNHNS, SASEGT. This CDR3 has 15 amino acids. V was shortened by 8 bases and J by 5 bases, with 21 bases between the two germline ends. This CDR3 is CASYLPTERPTEAFF. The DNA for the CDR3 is TGTGCCAGCTACCTCCCGACGGAGCGACCGACTGAAGCTTTCTTT.

The CDR3 protein is CASSLDSREYQETQYF. CDR3 in DNA: TGTGCCAGCAGCTTAGATAGCAGGGAGTACCAAGAGACCCAGTACTTC. V is TRBV7-6 and J is TRBJ2-5, with D perhaps matching TRBD1 or TRBD2 (5 bases each). The V and J ends lost 1 base and 0 bases respectively, with 12 bases between them. CDR1 and CDR2 (germline): SGHVS, FNYEAQ. There are 16 residues in the CDR3.

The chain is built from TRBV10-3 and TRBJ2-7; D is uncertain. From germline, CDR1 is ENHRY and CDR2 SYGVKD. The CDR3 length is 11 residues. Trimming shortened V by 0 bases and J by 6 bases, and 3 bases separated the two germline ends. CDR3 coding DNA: TGTGCCATCAGTGAGTCGGGCGAGCAGTACTTC. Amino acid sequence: CAISESGEQYF.

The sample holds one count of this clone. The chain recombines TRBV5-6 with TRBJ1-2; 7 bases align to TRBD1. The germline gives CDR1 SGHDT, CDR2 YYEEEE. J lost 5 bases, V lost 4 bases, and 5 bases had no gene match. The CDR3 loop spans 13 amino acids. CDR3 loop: CASSTQGTYGYTF. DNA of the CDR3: TGTGCCAGCAGCACACAGGGGACATATGGCTACACCTTC.

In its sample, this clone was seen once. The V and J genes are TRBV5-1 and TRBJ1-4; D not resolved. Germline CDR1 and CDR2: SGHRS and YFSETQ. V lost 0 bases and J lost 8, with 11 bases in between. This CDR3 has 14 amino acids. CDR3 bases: TGCGCCAGCAGCTTGGGCAGTTGGAACGAAAAACTGTTTTTT. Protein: CASSLGSWNEKLFF.

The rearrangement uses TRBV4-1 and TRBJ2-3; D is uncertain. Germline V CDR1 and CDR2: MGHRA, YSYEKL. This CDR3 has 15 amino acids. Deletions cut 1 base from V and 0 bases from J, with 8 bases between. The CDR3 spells CASSQGRFSTDTQYF. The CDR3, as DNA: TGCGCCAGCAGCCAAGGTCGGTTTAGCACAGATACGCAGTATTTT.

CDR3 bases: TGTGCCAGCAGCCTGGTCCAGAGCTCCTACGAGCAGTACTTC. It specifies CASSLVQSSYEQYF. The V gene is TRBV7-8, the J gene TRBJ2-5; D call uncertain. The DNA matches TRBJ2-7 better at its end, which makes the J call doubtful. The CDR3 length is 14 residues. Germline CDR1 and CDR2: SGHVS and FQNEAQ.

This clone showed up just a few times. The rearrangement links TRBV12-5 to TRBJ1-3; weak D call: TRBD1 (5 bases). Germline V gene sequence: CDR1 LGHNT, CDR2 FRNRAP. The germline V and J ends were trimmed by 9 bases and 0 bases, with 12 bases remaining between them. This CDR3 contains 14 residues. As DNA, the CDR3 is TGTGCTAGCCAAGGGGAGCTCTCTGGAAACACCATATATTTT. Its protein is CASQGELSGNTIYF.

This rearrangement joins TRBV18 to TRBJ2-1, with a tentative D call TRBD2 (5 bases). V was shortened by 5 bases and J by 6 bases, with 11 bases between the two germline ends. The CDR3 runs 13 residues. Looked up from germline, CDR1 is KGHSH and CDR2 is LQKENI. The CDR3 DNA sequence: TGTGCCAGCTCATCATCCGGGATCAATGAGCAGTTCTTC. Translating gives CASSSSGINEQFF. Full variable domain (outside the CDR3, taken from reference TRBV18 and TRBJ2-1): NAGVMQNPRHLVRRRGQEARLRCSPMKGHSHVYWYRQLPEEGLKFMVYLQKENIIDESGMPKERFSAEFPKEGPSILRIQQVVRGDSAAYFCASSSSGINEQFFGPGTRLTVL.

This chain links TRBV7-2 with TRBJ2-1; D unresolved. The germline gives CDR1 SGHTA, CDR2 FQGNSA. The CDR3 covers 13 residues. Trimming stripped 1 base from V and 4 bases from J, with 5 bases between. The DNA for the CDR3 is TGTGCCAGCAGCTTAGTCGCGTACAATGAGCAGTTCTTC. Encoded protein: CASSLVAYNEQFF. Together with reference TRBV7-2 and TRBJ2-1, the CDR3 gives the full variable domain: GAGVSQSPSNKVTEKGKDVELRCDPISGHTALYWYRQSLGQGLEFLIYFQGNSAPDKSGLPSDRFSAERTGGSVSTLTIQRTQQEDSAVYLCASSLVAYNEQFFGPGTRLTVL.

The DNA of the CDR3 is TGTGCCAGCAGTGATAATCTTTGGCAGGGGAACACTGAAGCTTTCTTT. Translation gives CASSDNLWQGNTEAFF. This chain joins TRBV2 and TRBJ1-1; maybe TRBD1 (5 bases). The V gene's germline CDR1 is SNHLY and CDR2 FYNNEI. Trimming took 3 bases from V and 1 from J, leaving 15 bases between them. This CDR3 is built from 16 residues. Supplemented by reference TRBV2 and TRBJ1-1, the full variable domain reads EPEVTQTPSHQVTQMGQEVILRCVPISNHLYFYWYRQILGQKVEFLVSFYNNEISEKSEIFDDQFSVERPDGSNFTLKIRSTKLEDSAMYFCASSDNLWQGNTEAFFGQGTRLTVV.

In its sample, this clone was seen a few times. For the CDR3, the DNA is TGTGCCAGCAGCTCGGGACAGGGGTTCAGCAATCAGCCCCAGCATTTT. Translated, it gives CASSSGQGFSNQPQHF. The chain combines TRBV11-1 with TRBJ1-5, with 10 nucleotides matching TRBD1. The V gene end was trimmed by 4 bases and the J gene end by 1 base; junction bases not matched to a gene: 4. Looked up from germline, CDR1 is SGHAT and CDR2 is FQDESV (reference sequence). This CDR3 has 16 amino acids.

The CDR3 protein is CASSSGDLAEAFF. In nucleotides, the CDR3 is TGCGCCAGCAGCTCCGGTGATCTCGCTGAAGCTTTCTTT. The chain combines TRBV5-1 with TRBJ1-1; D is uncertain. The CDR3 runs 13 residues. Germline V gene sequence: CDR1 SGHRS, CDR2 YFSETQ. V dropped 3 bases and J dropped 6 bases, with 12 bases sitting between them.

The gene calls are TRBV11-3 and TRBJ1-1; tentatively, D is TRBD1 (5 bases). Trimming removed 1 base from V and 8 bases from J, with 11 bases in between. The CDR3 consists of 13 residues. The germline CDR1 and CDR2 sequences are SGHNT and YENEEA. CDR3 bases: TGTGCCAGCAGCTTAGGCCAGGGCGACGAAGCTTTCTTT. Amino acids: CASSLGQGDEAFF.

In nucleotides, the CDR3 is TGTGCCAGCAGCCAAGCCCCGGGAGAGGACACCGGGGAGCTGTTTTTT. It yields the protein CASSQAPGEDTGELFF. This rearrangement joins TRBV4-2 to TRBJ2-2; possible D gene TRBD2, 6 bases. Germline assignment: CDR1 LGHNA and CDR2 YNFKEQ. The ends were cut back, 1 base at V and 3 bases at J, with 12 bases in the middle. This CDR3 contains 16 residues.

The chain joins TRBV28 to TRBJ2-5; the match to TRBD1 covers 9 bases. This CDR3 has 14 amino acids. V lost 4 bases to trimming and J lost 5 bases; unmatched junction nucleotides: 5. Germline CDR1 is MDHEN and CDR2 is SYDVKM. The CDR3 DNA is TGTGCCAGCAGTTCCGACAGGGGGTGGGAGACCCAGTACTTC. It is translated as CASSSDRGWETQYF.